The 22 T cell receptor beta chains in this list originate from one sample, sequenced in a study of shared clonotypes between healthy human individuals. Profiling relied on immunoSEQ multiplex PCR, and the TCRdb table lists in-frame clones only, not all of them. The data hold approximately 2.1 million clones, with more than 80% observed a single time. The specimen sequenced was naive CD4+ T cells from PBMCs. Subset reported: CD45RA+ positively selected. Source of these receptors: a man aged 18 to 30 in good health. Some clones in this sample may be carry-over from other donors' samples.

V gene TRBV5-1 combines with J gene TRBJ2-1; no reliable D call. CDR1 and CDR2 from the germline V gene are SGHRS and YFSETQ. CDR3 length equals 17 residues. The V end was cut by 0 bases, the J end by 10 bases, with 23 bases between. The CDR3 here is CASSLATSLVAWGEQFF. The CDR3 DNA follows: TGCGCCAGCAGCTTGGCCACGTCACTTGTCGCTTGGGGAGAGCAGTTCTTC.

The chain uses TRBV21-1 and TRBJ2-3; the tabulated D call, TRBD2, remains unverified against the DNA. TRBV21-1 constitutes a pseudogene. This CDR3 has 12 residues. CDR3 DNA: TGTGCCAGCAGCAACGCGGGGGATACGCAGTATTTT. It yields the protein CASSNAGDTQYF.

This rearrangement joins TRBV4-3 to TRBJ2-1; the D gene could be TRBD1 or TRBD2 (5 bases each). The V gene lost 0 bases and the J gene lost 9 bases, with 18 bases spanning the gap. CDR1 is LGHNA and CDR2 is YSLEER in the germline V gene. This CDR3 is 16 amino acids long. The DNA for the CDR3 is TGCGCCAGCAGCCAAGATCGTCCAGGGCGAGGGAGTGAGCAGTTCTTC. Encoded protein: CASSQDRPGRGSEQFF.

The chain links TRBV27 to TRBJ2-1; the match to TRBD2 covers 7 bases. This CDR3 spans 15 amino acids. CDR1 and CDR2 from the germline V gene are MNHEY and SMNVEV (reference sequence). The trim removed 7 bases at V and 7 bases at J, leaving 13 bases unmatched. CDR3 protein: CASTSRLARANEQFF. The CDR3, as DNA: TGTGCCAGCACCTCCAGACTAGCACGGGCGAATGAGCAGTTCTTC.

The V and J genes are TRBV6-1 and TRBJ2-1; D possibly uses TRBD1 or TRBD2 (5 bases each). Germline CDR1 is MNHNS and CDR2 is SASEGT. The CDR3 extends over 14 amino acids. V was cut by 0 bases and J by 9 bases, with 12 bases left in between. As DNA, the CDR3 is TGTGCCAGCAGTGAAGCGCTCCGGGGCACTGAGCAGTTCTTC. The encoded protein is CASSEALRGTEQFF.

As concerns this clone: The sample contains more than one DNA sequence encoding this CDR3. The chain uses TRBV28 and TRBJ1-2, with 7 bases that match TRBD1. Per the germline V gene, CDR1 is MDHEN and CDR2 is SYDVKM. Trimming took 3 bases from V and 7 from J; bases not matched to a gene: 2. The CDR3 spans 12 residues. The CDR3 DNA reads TGTGCCAGCAGTTTCAAGGGGGCTGGCTACACCTTC. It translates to CASSFKGAGYTF.

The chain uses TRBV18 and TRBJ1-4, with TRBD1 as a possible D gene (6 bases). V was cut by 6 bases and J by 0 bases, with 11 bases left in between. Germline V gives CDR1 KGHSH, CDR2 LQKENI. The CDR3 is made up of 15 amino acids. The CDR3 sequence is CASSDRSATNEKLFF. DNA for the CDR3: TGTGCCAGCTCCGACAGGTCTGCAACTAATGAAAAACTGTTTTTT.

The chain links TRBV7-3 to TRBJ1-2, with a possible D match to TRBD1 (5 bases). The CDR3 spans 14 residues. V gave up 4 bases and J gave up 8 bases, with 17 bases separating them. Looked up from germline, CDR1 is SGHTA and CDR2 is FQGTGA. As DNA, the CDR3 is TGTGCCAGCAGCTCAGCTCGGGACTTCAGGGGCTACACCTTC. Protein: CASSSARDFRGYTF.

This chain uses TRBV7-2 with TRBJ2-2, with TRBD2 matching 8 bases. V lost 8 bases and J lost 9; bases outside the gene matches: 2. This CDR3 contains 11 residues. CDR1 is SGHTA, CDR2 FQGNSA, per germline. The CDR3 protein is CASQRERELFF. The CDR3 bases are TGTGCCAGCCAGCGGGAGCGGGAGCTGTTTTTT.

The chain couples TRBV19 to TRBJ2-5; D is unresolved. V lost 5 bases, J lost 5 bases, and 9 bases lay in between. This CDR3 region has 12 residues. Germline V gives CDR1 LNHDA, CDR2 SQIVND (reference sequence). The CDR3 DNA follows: TGTGCCAGTAGTCCAGTAGGGGAGACCCAGTACTTC. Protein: CASSPVGETQYF.

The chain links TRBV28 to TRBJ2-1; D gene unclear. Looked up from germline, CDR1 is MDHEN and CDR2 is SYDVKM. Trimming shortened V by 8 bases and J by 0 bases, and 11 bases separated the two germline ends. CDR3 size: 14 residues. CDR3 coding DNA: TGTGCCAGCTCTACCCTGGGCTCCTACAATGAGCAGTTCTTC. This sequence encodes CASSTLGSYNEQFF.

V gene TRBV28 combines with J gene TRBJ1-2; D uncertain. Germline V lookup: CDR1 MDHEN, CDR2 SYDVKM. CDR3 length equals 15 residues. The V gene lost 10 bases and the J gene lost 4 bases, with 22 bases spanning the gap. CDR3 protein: CATLTGGEGGYGYTF. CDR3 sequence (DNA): TGTGCCACCCTAACCGGTGGGGAGGGAGGCTATGGCTACACCTTC.

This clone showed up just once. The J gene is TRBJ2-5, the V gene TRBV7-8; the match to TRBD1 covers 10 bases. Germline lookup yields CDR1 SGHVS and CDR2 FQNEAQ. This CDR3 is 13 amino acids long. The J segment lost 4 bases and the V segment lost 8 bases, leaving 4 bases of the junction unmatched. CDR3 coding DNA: TGTGCCAGCCGACAGGGGGCCGTAGAGACCCAGTACTTC. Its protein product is CASRQGAVETQYF.

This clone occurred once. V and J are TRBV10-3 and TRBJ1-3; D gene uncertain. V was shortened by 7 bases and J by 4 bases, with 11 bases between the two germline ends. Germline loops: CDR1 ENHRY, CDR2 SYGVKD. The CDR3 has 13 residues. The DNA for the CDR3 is TGTGCCATCAAAAGGGCGTCCGGAAACACCATATATTTT. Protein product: CAIKRASGNTIYF.

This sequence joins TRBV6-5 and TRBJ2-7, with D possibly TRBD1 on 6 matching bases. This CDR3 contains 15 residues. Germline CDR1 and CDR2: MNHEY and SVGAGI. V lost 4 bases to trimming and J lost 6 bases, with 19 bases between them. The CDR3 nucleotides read TGTGCCAGCAGTTTCGACAGGCGCCTCCACGCCGAGCAGTACTTC. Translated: CASSFDRRLHAEQYF.

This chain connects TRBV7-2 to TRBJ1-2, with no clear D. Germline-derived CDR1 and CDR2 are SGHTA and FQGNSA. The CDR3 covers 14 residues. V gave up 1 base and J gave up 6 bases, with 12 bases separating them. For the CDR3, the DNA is TGTGCCAGCAGCTTAGTGGTCAGGCTAGATGGCTACACCTTC. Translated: CASSLVVRLDGYTF.

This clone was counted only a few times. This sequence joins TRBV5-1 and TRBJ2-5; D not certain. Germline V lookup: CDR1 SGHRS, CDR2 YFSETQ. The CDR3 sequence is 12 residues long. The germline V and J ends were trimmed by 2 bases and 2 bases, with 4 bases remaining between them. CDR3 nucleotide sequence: TGCGCCAGCAGCTTCCAGCAAGAGACCCAGTACTTC. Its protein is CASSFQQETQYF.

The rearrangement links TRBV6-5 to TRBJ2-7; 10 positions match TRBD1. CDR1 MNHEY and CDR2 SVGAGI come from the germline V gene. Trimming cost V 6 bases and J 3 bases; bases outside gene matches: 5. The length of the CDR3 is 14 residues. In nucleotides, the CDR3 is TGTGCCAGCAGGTCGGGACAGGGGATCTACGAGCAGTACTTC. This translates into CASRSGQGIYEQYF.

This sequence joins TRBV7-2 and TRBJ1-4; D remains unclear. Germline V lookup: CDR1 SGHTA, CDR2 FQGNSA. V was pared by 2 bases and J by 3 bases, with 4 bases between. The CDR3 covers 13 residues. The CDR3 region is CASSLQPNEKLFF. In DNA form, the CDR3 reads TGTGCCAGCAGCTTACAGCCTAATGAAAAACTGTTTTTT.

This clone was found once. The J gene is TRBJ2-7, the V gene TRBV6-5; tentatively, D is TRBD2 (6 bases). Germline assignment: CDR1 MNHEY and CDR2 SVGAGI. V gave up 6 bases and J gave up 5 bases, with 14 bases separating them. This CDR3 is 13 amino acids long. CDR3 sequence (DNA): TGTGCCAGCAGAGGACTACTCGTGGACGAGCAGTACTTC. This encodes CASRGLLVDEQYF.

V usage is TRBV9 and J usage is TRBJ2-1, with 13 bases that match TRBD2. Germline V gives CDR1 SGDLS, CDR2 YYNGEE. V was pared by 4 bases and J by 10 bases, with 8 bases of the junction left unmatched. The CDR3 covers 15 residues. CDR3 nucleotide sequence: TGTGCCAGCAGCTCCGGGACTAGCGGGACTGGGGAGCAGTTCTTC. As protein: CASSSGTSGTGEQFF.

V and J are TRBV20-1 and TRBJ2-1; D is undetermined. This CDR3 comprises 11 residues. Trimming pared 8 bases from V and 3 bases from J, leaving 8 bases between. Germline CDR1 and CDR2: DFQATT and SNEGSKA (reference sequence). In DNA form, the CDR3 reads TGCAGTACCGAAAGCTACAATGAGCAGTTCTTC. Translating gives CSTESYNEQFF.